These T cell receptor beta chains were read from a single sample in a study of blood T cell repertoires in COVID-19. The protocol was immunoSEQ multiplex PCR, while the TCRdb copy is restricted to in-frame clones and leaves out a portion. This sample has some 360,000 clones, with around 87% found just once. Sample: peripheral blood. The receptors shown here come from a woman aged 55-75 years with COVID-19, enrolled during active disease. Both conserved end residues are part of each CDR3. A D gene is named only where the DNA matches it firmly. Size is stated for part of the rows, as once, few or many counts, or as a class when the clone is expanded.

D	V	J	size	CDR3	DNA
-	TRBV11-3	TRBJ2-6	-	CASSSRQGTVAGANVLTF	TGTGCCAGCAGCTCTCGTCAGGGCACCGTAGCCGGGGCCAACGTCCTGACTTTC
TRBD2	TRBV19	TRBJ2-7	-	CASTLEVSGAYEQYF	TGTGCCAGTACCCTAGAGGTGAGCGGGGCCTACGAGCAGTACTTC
TRBD1	TRBV28	TRBJ1-5	once	CASGTGTGGLRNQPQHF	TGTGCCAGCGGGACCGGGACAGGGGGCCTCCGGAATCAGCCCCAGCATTTT
-	TRBV5-1	TRBJ2-2	-	CASWHGAGRNTGELFF	TGCGCCAGTTGGCACGGGGCGGGGCGAAACACCGGGGAGCTGTTTTTT
TRBD1	TRBV15	TRBJ1-5	once	CATSRGKGQGQPQHF	TGTGCCACCAGCAGGGGCAAGGGACAGGGCCAGCCCCAGCATTTT
-	TRBV25-1	TRBJ2-5	-	CASSESEGRQGETQYF	TGTGCCAGCAGTGAATCGGAGGGACGGCAGGGAGAGACCCAGTACTTC
TRBD1	TRBV18	TRBJ2-2	-	CASSLTTGRQGGTGELFF	TGTGCCAGCTCACTCACGACGGGGCGACAGGGGGGCACCGGGGAGCTGTTTTTT
-	TRBV27	TRBJ2-3	once	CASSFGTKSTDTQYF	TGTGCCAGCAGTTTTGGGACAAAGAGCACAGATACGCAGTATTTT
-	TRBV15	TRBJ1-3	-	CATSRDTSGNTIYF	TGTGCCACCAGCAGGGACACCTCTGGAAACACCATATATTTT
-	TRBV9	TRBJ1-3	-	CASSVEGGVGNTIYF	TGTGCCAGCAGCGTGGAGGGAGGTGTAGGAAACACCATATATTTT
TRBD2	TRBV6-5	TRBJ2-1	few	CASSYSPRGGNNEQFF	TGTGCCAGCAGTTACTCGCCGCGGGGGGGAAACAATGAGCAGTTCTTC
-	TRBV6-6	TRBJ1-1	-	CASSYDERDEAFF	TGTGCCAGCAGTTACGACGAACGGGATGAAGCTTTCTTT
-	TRBV11-2	TRBJ1-4	-	CASSPSTGNRLLFF	TGTGCCAGCAGCCCCTCGACAGGCAACCGTCTACTGTTTTTT
-	TRBV15	TRBJ2-5	once	CATSRDLLETQYF	TGTGCCACCAGCAGAGACCTCCTGGAGACCCAGTACTTC
-	TRBV5-1	TRBJ2-2	-	CATSVERSGELFF	TGCGCCACCTCGGTGGAGCGATCCGGGGAGCTGTTTTTT
TRBD1	TRBV28	TRBJ1-2	-	CASSSTLRTGGDGYTF	TGTGCCAGCAGTTCGACCCTTAGGACAGGGGGTGATGGCTACACCTTC
TRBD2	TRBV25-1	TRBJ2-1	few	CASSPLGSGGIYNEQFF	TGTGCCAGCAGCCCCTTGGGTAGCGGGGGAATCTACAATGAGCAGTTCTTC
-	TRBV6-5	TRBJ1-1	-	CACPGLEAFF	TGTGCCTGCCCTGGACTCGAAGCTTTCTTT
-	TRBV28	TRBJ1-2	-	CASTGVVGYGYTF	TGTGCCAGCACAGGGGTCGTTGGCTATGGCTACACCTTC
-	TRBV4-1	TRBJ1-5	-	CASSYVGDQPQHF	TGCGCCAGCAGCTACGTCGGGGATCAGCCCCAGCATTTT
TRBD1	TRBV30	TRBJ1-2	-	CAWRDRGQYGYGYTF	TGTGCCTGGAGGGACAGGGGGCAGTACGGTTATGGCTACACCTTC
-	TRBV29-1	TRBJ2-1	-	CSVGSSFNEQFF	TGCAGCGTTGGGTCTAGCTTCAATGAGCAGTTCTTC
TRBD2	TRBV25-1	TRBJ2-5	once	CASSGSSAGGAETQYF	TGTGCCAGCAGTGGGTCTTCGGCGGGGGGAGCTGAGACCCAGTACTTC
-	TRBV7-9	TRBJ2-5	-	CASSLAGSGETQYF	TGTGCCAGCAGCTTAGCGGGCAGCGGGGAGACCCAGTACTTC
TRBD1	TRBV18	TRBJ2-7	-	CASSPGQGDAEQYF	TGTGCCAGCTCACCGGGACAGGGTGATGCCGAGCAGTACTTC